This passage covers 9 T cell receptor beta chains from one sample sequenced in a study of blood T cell repertoires in COVID-19. Only in-frame clones appear in the TCRdb table, and some are missing; sequencing was by immunoSEQ multiplex PCR. The sample shows 150,000 to 200,000 clones, around nine tenths of them seen only once. Sequencing used peripheral blood. The receptors were sampled from a man in his forties with active or convalescent COVID-19.

The gene calls are TRBV7-8 and TRBJ1-2; perhaps TRBD1 as D (6 bases). V was clipped by 1 base and J by 0 bases, with 9 bases between them. The CDR3 totals 15 residues. Germline CDR1 and CDR2: SGHVS and FQNEAQ. In nucleotides, the CDR3 is TGTGCCAGCAGCTTAGGGACAGCACCTAACTATGGCTACACCTTC. As protein: CASSLGTAPNYGYTF.

V and J are TRBV29-1 and TRBJ2-7, with 8 nucleotides matching TRBD1. The CDR3 consists of 13 residues. After removal of 6 bases from V and 3 bases from J, the junction contained 7 bases not matched to a gene. Germline CDR1 reads SQVTM; CDR2 reads ANQGSEA. The CDR3 protein is CSVEQGEGYEQYF. As DNA, the CDR3 is TGCAGCGTAGAACAGGGGGAAGGCTACGAGCAGTACTTC.

CDR3 amino acids: CASSSGGTDTQYF. In DNA form, the CDR3 reads TGCGCCAGCAGCTCGGGGGGCACAGATACGCAGTATTTT. This chain links TRBV5-1 with TRBJ2-3; TRBD2 might be the D (6 bases). The V and J ends lost 3 bases and 1 base respectively, with 6 bases between them. The CDR3 totals 13 residues. Per the germline V gene, CDR1 is SGHRS and CDR2 is YFSETQ. Based on the CDR3 plus reference TRBV5-1 and TRBJ2-3, the full variable domain is KAGVTQTPRYLIKTRGQQVTLSCSPISGHRSVSWYQQTPGQGLQFLFEYFSETQRNKGNFPGRFSGRQFSNSRSEMNVSTLELGDSALYLCASSSGGTDTQYFGPGTRLTVL.

This chain connects TRBV15 to TRBJ1-5; unclear D gene. The length of the CDR3 is 14 residues. V was cut by 8 bases and J by 2 bases, with 13 bases left in between. Germline V lookup: CDR1 LNHNV, CDR2 YYDKDF (reference sequence). The CDR3 loop reads CATGEGLGNQPQHF. The CDR3 DNA follows: TGTGCCACCGGGGAGGGATTGGGCAATCAGCCCCAGCATTTT.

V usage is TRBV2 and J usage is TRBJ1-6; D perhaps matches TRBD1 (5 bases). This CDR3 is built from 16 residues. V lost 7 bases, J lost 5 bases, and 18 bases lay in between. Germline V gene sequence: CDR1 SNHLY, CDR2 FYNNEI. The CDR3 protein is CASTGSAGRNNSPLHF. Here the CDR3 DNA reads TGTGCCAGCACCGGTTCGGCAGGGCGGAATAATTCACCCCTCCACTTT.

This chain joins TRBV5-4 and TRBJ1-1; D ambiguous. This CDR3 contains 14 residues. Germline loops: CDR1 SGHNT, CDR2 YYREEE (reference sequence). V gave up 3 bases and J gave up 5 bases, with 14 bases separating them. The CDR3 DNA follows: TGTGCCAGCAGCTCCGCCGGGGTTATTACTGAAGCTTTCTTT. Amino acid sequence: CASSSAGVITEAFF.

This chain links TRBV5-1 with TRBJ1-4; D is uncertain. This CDR3 is 14 amino acids long. Germline loops: CDR1 SGHRS, CDR2 YFSETQ. Trimming pared 0 bases from V and 7 bases from J, leaving 10 bases between. CDR3 nucleotides: TGCGCCAGCAGCTTGGAGGGAGTTTTTGAAAAACTGTTTTTT. It is translated as CASSLEGVFEKLFF.

The rearrangement uses TRBV28 and TRBJ1-2; D perhaps matches TRBD1 (6 bases). Looked up from germline, CDR1 is MDHEN and CDR2 is SYDVKM. V shed 5 bases and J shed 7 bases, with 14 bases lying between them. This CDR3 spans 13 amino acids. The CDR3: CASSLDRSPGYTF. The DNA of the CDR3 is TGTGCCAGCAGTCTCGACAGGAGTCCTGGCTACACCTTC.

The chain combines TRBV9 with TRBJ1-6, with 9 bases identical to TRBD1. Germline-derived CDR1 and CDR2 are SGDLS and YYNGEE. The CDR3 length is 17 residues. Losses at the gene ends were 0 bases for V and 7 bases for J; bases not matched to a gene: 8. In DNA form, the CDR3 reads TGTGCCAGCAGCGTAGCGGGAGGGACAGGGAAAAATTCACCCCTCCACTTT. Translation gives CASSVAGGTGKNSPLHF.